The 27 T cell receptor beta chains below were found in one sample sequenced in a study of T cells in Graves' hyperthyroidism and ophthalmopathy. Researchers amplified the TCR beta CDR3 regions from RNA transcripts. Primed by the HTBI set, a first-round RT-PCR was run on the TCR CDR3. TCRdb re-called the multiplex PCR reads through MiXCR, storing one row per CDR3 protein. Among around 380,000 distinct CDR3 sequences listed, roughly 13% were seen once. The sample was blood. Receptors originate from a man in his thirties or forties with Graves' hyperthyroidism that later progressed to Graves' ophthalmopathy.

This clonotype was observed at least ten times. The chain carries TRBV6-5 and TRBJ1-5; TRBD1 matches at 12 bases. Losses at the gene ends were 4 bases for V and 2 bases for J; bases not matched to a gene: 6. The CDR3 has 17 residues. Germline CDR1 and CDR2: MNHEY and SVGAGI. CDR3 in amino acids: CASSSGTGGGRNQPQHF. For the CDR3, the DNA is TGTGCCAGCAGTTCCGGGACAGGGGGCGGTCGCAATCAGCCCCAGCATTTT.

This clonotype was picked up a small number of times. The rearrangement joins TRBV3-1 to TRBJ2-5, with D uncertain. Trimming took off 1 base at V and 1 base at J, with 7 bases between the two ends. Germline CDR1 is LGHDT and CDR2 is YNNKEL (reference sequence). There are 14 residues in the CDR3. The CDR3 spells CASSQGTAQETQYF. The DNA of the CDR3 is TGTGCCAGCAGCCAAGGGACGGCCCAAGAGACCCAGTACTTC.

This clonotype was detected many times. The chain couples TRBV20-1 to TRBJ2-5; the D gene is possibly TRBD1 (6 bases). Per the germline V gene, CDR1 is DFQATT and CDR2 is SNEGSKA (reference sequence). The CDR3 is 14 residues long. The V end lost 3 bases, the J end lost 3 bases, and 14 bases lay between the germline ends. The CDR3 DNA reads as TGCAGTGCTAGGGACTTTAGGGGGAAAGAGACCCAGTACTTC. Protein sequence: CSARDFRGKETQYF.

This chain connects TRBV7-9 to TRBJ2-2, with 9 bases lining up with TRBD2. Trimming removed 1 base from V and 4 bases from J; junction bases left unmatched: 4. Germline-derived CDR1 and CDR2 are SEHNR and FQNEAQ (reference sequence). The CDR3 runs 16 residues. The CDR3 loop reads CASSLGLAVGTGELFF. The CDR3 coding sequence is TGTGCCAGCAGCTTAGGACTAGCGGTGGGCACCGGGGAGCTGTTTTTT.

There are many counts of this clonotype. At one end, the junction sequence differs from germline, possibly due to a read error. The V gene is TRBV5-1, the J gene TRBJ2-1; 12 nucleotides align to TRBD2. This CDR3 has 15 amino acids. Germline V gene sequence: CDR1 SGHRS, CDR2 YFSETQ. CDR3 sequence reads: CASSPLAGGDNEQFF. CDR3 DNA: TGTGCCAGCTCACCACTAGCGGGGGGAGACAATGAGCAGTTCTTC.

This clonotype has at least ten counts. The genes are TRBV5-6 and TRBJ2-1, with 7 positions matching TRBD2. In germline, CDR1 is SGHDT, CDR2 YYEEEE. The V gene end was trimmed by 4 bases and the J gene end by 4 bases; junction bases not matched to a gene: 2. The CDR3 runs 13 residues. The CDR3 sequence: CASSEGGYNEQFF. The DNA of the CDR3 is TGTGCCAGCAGCGAGGGAGGGTACAATGAGCAGTTCTTC.

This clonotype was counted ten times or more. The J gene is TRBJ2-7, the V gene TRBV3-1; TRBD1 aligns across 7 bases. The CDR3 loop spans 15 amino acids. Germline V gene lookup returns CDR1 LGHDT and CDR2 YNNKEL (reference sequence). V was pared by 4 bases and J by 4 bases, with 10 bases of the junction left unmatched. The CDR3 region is CASSPGEGAAYEQYF. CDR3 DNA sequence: TGTGCCAGCAGCCCCGGAGAGGGGGCGGCATACGAGCAGTACTTC.

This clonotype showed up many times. CDR3 sequence reads: CATSDSGQPYQPQHF. CDR3 in DNA: TGTGCCACCAGTGATTCGGGACAGCCCTATCAGCCCCAGCATTTT. The J gene is TRBJ1-5, the V gene TRBV24-1; 7 nucleotides line up with TRBD1. The CDR3 has 15 amino acids. The trim removed 2 bases at V and 5 bases at J, leaving 5 bases unmatched. Looked up from germline, CDR1 is KGHDR and CDR2 is SFDVKD.

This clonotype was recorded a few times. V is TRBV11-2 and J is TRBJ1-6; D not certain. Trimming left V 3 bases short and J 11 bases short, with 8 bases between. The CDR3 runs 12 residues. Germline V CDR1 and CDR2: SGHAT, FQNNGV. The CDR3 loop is CASSFDGPPLHF. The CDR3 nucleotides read TGTGCCAGCAGCTTCGACGGTCCACCCCTCCACTTT. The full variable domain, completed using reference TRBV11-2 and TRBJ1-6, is EAGVAQSPRYKIIEKRQSVAFWCNPISGHATLYWYQQILGQGPKLLIQFQNNGVVDDSQLPKDRFSAERLKGVDSTLKIQPAKLEDSAVYLCASSFDGPPLHFGNGTRLTVT.

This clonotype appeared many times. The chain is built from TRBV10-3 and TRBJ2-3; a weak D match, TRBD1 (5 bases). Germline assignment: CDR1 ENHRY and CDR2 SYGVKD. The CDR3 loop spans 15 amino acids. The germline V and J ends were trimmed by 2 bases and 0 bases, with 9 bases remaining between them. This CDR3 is CAISERAGSTDTQYF. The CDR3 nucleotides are TGTGCCATCAGTGAGCGAGCAGGGAGCACAGATACGCAGTATTTT.

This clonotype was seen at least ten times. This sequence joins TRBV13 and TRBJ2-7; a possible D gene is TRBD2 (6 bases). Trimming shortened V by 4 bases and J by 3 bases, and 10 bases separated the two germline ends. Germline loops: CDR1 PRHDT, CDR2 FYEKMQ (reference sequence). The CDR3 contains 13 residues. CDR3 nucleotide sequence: TGTGCCAGCAGCTCGGATAGCGGCTACGAGCAGTACTTC. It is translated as CASSSDSGYEQYF.

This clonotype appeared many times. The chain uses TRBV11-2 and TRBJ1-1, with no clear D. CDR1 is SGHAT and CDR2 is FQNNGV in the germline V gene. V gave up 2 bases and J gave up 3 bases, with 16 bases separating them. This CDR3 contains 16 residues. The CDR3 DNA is TGTGCCAGCAGCTTACCGTCGGGTAGATTGGACACTGAAGCTTTCTTT. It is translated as CASSLPSGRLDTEAFF.

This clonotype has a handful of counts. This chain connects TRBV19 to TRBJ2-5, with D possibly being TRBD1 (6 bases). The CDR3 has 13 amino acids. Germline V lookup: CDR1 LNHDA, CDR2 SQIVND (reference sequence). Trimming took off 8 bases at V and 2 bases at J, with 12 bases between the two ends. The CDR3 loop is CASADRPQETQYF. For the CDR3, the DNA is TGTGCCAGTGCCGACAGGCCTCAAGAGACCCAGTACTTC.

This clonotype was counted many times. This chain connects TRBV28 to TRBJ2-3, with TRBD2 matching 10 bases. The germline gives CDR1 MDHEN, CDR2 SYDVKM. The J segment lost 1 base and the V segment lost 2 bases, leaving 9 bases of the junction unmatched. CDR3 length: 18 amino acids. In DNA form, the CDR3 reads TGTGCCAGCAGTTTAGTCCGGCTAGCGGGGGTCGGCACAGATACGCAGTATTTT. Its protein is CASSLVRLAGVGTDTQYF.

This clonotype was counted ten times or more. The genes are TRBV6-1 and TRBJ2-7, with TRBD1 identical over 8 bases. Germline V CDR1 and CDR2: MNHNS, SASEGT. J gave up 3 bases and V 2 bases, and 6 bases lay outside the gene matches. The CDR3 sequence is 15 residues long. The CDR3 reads CASSEYRTGFYEQYF. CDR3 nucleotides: TGTGCCAGCAGTGAATACAGGACAGGGTTCTACGAGCAGTACTTC.

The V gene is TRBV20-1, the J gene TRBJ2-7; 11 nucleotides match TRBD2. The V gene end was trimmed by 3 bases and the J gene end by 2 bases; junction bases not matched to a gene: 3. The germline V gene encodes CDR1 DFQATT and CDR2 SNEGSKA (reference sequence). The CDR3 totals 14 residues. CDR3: CSASSGGGAYEQYF. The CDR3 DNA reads TGCAGTGCTAGTAGCGGGGGGGGGGCCTACGAGCAGTACTTC.

CDR3: CASSRLGGRIPEETQYF. CDR3 DNA sequence: TGTGCCAGCAGCCGACTGGGTGGCAGAATTCCTGAAGAGACCCAGTACTTC. The chain links TRBV3-1 to TRBJ2-5, with unresolved D. CDR3 length equals 17 residues. Trimming cost V 4 bases and J 3 bases, with 21 bases left between them. Germline CDR1 LGHDT, CDR2 YNNKEL (reference sequence).

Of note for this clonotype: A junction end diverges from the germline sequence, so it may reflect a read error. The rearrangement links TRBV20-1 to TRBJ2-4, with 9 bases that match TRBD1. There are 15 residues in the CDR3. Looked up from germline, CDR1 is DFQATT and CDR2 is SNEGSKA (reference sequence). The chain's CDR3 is CSARRQGVDKNIQDF. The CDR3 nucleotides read TGCAGTGCTAGACGACAGGGGGTGGACAAAAACATTCAGGACTTC.

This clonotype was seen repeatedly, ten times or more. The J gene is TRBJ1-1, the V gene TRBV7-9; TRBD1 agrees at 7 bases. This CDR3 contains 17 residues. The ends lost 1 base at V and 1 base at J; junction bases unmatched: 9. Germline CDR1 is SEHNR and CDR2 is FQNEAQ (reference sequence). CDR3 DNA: TGTGCCAGCAGCTTAGGGGATAAGACAGGGAGGAACACTGAAGCTTTCTTT. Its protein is CASSLGDKTGRNTEAFF.

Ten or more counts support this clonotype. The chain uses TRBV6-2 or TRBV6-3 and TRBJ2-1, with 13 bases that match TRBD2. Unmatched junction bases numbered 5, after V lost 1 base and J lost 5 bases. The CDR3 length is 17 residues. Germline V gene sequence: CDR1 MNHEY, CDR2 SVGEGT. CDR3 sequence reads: CASSYLGLAGYNNEQFF. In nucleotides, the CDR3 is TGTGCCAGCAGTTACTTGGGACTAGCGGGGTACAACAATGAGCAGTTCTTC.

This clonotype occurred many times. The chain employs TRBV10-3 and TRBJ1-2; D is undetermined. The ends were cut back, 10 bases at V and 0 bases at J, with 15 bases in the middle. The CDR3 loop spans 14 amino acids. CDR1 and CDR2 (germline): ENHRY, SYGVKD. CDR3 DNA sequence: TGTGCCACGCAGCGCAGCGGACCTAACTATGGCTACACCTTC. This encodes CATQRSGPNYGYTF.

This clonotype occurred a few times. The CDR3 coding sequence is TGCGCCAGCAGCCAAGGAAGTCAAATCACTGAAGCTTTCTTT. Its protein is CASSQGSQITEAFF. The chain combines TRBV4-1 with TRBJ1-1, with no clear D. V lost 1 base, J lost 4 bases, and 10 bases lay in between. Per the germline V gene, CDR1 is MGHRA and CDR2 is YSYEKL. This CDR3 contains 14 residues.

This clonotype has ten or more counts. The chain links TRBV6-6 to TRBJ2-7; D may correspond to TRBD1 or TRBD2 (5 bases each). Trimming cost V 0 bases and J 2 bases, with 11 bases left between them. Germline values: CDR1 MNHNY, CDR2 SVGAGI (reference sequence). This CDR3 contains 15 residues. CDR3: CASSYSKGTAYEQYF. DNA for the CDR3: TGTGCCAGCAGTTACTCTAAGGGGACGGCCTACGAGCAGTACTTC.

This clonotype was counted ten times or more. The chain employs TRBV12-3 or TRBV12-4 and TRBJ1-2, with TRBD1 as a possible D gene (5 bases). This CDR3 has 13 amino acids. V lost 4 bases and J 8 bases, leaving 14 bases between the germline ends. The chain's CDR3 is CASSSQGVEGYTF. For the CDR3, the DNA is TGTGCCAGCAGTTCTCAGGGTGTAGAGGGCTACACCTTC.

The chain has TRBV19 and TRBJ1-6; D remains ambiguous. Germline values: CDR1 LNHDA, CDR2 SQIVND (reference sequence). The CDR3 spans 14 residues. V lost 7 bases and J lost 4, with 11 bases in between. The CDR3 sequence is CASKQAGYNSPLHF. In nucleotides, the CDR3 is TGTGCCAGTAAGCAGGCGGGATATAATTCACCCCTCCACTTT.

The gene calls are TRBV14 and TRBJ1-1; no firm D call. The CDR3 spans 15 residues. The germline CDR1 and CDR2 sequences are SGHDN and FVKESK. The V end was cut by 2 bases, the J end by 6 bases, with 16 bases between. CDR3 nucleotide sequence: TGTGCCAGCAGCCAACTAGGGCCACGCTTGGCTGAAGCTTTCTTT. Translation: CASSQLGPRLAEAFF. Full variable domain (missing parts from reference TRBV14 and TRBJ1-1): EAGVTQFPSHSVIEKGQTVTLRCDPISGHDNLYWYRRVMGKEIKFLLHFVKESKQDESGMPNNRFLAERTGGTYSTLKVQPAELEDSGVYFCASSQLGPRLAEAFFGQGTRLTVV.

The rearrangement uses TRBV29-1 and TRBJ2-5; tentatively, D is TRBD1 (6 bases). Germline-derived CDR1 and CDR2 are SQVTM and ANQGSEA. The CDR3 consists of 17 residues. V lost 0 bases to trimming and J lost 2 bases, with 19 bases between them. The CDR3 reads CSVEDPSVGQGQETQYF. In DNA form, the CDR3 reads TGCAGCGTTGAAGATCCGAGCGTGGGGCAGGGGCAAGAGACCCAGTACTTC.